The source of this T cell receptor beta chain is a study of blood T cell repertoires in COVID-19. Study details: Acute-phase and convalescent COVID-19 samples originated in the United States, Italy and Spain. T cells, B-cell-depleted T cells, or PBMCs provided the cDNA or gDNA that served as material.

After removal of 5 bases from V and 9 bases from J, the junction contained 11 bases not matched to a gene. The germline CDR1 and CDR2 sequences are SEHNR and FQNEAQ (reference sequence). This CDR3 is 15 amino acids long. This table comes from immunoSEQ multiplex PCR, and its TCRdb copy is limited to in-frame clones, with some not included. Of some 290,000 clones in the sample, about 86% are singletons; the top ten hold 2.5% to 3%. This clone was seen ten or more times. The specimen sequenced was peripheral blood. The chain couples TRBV7-9 to TRBJ2-1; 9 bases line up with TRBD2. The TCR was taken from a woman in her fifties or sixties with active or convalescent COVID-19. The CDR3: CASSPGVAGDGEQFF. CDR3 sequence (DNA): TGTGCCAGCAGCCCCGGGGTAGCGGGGGATGGTGAGCAGTTCTTC.